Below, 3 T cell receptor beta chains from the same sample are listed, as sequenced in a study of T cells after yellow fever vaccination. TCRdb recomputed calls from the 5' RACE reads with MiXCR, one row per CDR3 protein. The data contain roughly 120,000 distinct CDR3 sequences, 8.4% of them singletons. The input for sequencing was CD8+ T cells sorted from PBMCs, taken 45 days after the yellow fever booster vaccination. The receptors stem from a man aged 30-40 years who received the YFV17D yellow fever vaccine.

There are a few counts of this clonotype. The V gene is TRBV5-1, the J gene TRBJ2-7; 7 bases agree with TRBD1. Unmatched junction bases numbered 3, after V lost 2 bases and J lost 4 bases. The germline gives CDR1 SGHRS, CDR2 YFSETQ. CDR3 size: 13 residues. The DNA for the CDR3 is TGCGCCAGCAGCTTTGGACAGGAGTACGAGCAGTACTTC. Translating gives CASSFGQEYEQYF.

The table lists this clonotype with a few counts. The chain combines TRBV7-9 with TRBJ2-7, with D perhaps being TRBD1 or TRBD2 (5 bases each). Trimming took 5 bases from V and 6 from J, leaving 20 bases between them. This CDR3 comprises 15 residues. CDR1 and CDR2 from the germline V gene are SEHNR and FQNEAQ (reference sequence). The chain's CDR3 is CASSPRDHPGREQYF. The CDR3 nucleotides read TGTGCCAGCAGCCCCCGGGACCACCCTGGGCGCGAGCAGTACTTC.

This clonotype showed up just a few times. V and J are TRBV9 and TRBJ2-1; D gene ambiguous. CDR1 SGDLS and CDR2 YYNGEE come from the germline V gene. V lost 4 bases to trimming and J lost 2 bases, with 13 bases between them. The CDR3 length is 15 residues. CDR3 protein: CASSKGGDPYNEQFF. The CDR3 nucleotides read TGTGCCAGCAGCAAAGGCGGAGATCCCTACAATGAGCAGTTCTTC.